This T cell receptor (beta chain) was recorded in a study of T-cell memory formation after mild COVID-19. Study at large: The study found TCR clusters largely donor specific.

Study-wide findings and caveats: Contracting CD4+ clones sat mainly in CM and EM; CD8+ in EMRA. Memory cells collected pre-infection included some clones that later responded, suggesting cross-reactive memory joined.

Comment on this clonotype: No antigen is known for it.

From the 5' RACE reads, TCRdb called clonotypes with MiXCR, one entry per CDR3 protein. The table includes about 430,000 distinct CDR3 sequences, roughly 18% detected once. The CDR3 spans 15 residues. The J segment lost 2 bases and the V segment lost 8 bases, leaving 10 bases of the junction unmatched. Per germline, CDR1 MNHEY and CDR2 SMNVEV (reference sequence). The source is a man in his late teens or twenties who had mild COVID-19 (a few samples of this study predate the infection). Cell type and time point are not known. The chain links TRBV27 to TRBJ2-3; 7 nucleotides line up with TRBD2. Sequenced material: PBMCs or a T cell subset sorted from them (not recorded which). The CDR3 DNA reads TGTGCCAGCTCCATGAACGGGGGGTACACAGATACGCAGTATTTT. Translation: CASSMNGGYTDTQYF.